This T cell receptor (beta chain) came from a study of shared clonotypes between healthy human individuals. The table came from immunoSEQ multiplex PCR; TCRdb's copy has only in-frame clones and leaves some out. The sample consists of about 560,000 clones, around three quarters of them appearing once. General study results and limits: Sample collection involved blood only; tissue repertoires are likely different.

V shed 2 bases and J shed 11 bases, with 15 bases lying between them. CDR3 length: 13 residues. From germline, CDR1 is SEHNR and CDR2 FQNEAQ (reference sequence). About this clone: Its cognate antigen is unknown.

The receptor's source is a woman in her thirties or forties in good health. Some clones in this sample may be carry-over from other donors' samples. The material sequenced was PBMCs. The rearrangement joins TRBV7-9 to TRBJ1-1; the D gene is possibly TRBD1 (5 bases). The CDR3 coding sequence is TGTGCCAGCAGCTTACAAGGGACGGAGGTGGCTTTCTTT. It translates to CASSLQGTEVAFF.